The text below deals with one TCR beta chain. Its antigen is not identified. Investigators reverse transcribed all isolated RNA, so they sequenced expressed TCRB transcripts. The repertoire was sequenced with immunoSEQ multiplex PCR; TCRdb's copy has only in-frame clones and lacks some. Of a few hundred thousand clones detected, less than 30% appear once; the ten largest clones hold about 0.012%. The record originates from a study of beta chain features in type 1 diabetes. Overall study results and limits: The cDNA sequencing approach could over-represent high-TCR-expressing cells. For patients and controls alike, PCR might favor shorter templates to the same degree. Patients with Type 1 diabetes showed moderately but significantly shorter TCRB CDR3s in all four CD4+ subsets.

This CDR3 has 14 residues. CDR1 SGHRS and CDR2 YFSETQ come from the germline V gene. Between the trimmed V and J ends, which lost 0 bases and 2 bases, there was a span of 7 bases. Purity exceeding 98% was reached by all sorted populations. Sequencing was done on a sample of naive CD4+ T cells from blood. This chain links TRBV5-1 with TRBJ2-3; D remains ambiguous. The sequence derives from a woman in her twenties or thirties with type 1 diabetes. CDR3 loop: CASSLDSLTDTQYF. In nucleotides, the CDR3 is TGCGCCAGCAGCTTGGACAGCCTCACAGATACGCAGTATTTT. Complete variable domain (other parts from reference TRBV5-1 and TRBJ2-3): KAGVTQTPRYLIKTRGQQVTLSCSPISGHRSVSWYQQTPGQGLQFLFEYFSETQRNKGNFPGRFSGRQFSNSRSEMNVSTLELGDSALYLCASSLDSLTDTQYFGPGTRLTVL.